The present TCR beta chain was sequenced within a study of T cell repertoires in cytomegalovirus infection (dated by TCRdb to between 2018 and 2021). Regarding the complete study: The peptide stimulations were aimed at well-studied HLA-B-restricted epitopes as well as recently identified HLA-C-restricted CMV epitopes, whose presentation resists viral immunomodulation. Donor HLA type was relevant to the analysis, as public TCR beta signatures indicated carriage of CMV infection together with the matching HLA type.

The treatment or condition tag for this specimen amounts to: in vitro stimulation with specific CMV peptide epitopes to enrich CMV-specific T cells. The sequencer was an Illumina HiSeq 1500. The raw public data were reprocessed by TCRdb itself: fastp quality trimming at Q25, MiXCR clonotype calling, in-frame beta chains only. Duplicate CDR3 protein sequences are folded into a single record with the most common DNA and genes. The sample table shows a few hundred thousand distinct CDR3 sequences, and roughly 36% are seen once. The top ten hold less than 15% of the sample. What the work shows at the level of the full study, not this receptor alone: In both this cohort and an independent cohort of 352 donors, the cumulative frequency of public TCR beta family members distinguished carriers of CMV infection plus the relevant HLA type. The ex vivo response was dominated by HLA-C-restricted CMV-specific TCR beta clonotypes, and the single most frequent clonotype in two of eight donors was supplied by these HLA-C-restricted clonotypes.

This clonotype was detected ten times or more. Its specific antigen is unknown. No per-base quality is available; no much larger clone lies one base away. This specimen consisted of cultured PBMCs, obtained from culture after CMV antigen stimulation. This sequence was found in a human donor in good health (CMV status not recorded). Some clones in this sample may be carry-over from other donors' samples.

Here the CDR3 is given as CASSRPHDRGGKTEAFF. The DNA sequence reads TGTGCCAGCAGCCGTCCACATGACAGGGGGGGGAAGACTGAAGCTTTCTTT. This chain is built from TRBV7-2 and TRBJ1-1; 9 bases in the junction line up with TRBD1. Counted from cysteine to phenylalanine, this CDR3 has 17 amino acids. The only DNA kept is the CDR3, 51 bases in frame from the first base. CDR1 and CDR2 (SGHTA, FQGNSA) derive from the germline V gene. V ends up 5 bases short and J 5 bases short, with an unmatched junction base count of 15.